This TCR beta chain was documented in a study of beta chain features in type 1 diabetes. Isolated RNA was reverse transcribed in full, so expressed TCRB transcripts were sequenced. An average around 3.5 million reads came from naive, central memory and regulatory T cell samples. Libraries were prepared by immunoSEQ multiplex PCR; TCRdb keeps only in-frame clonotypes and omits some of them. The data contain about 330,000 clones, about 11% of them singletons. Trimming took 0 bases from V and 0 from J, leaving 3 bases between them. CDR3 length: 15 amino acids. Germline V gene lookup returns CDR1 SGHAT and CDR2 FQNNGV.

Sequenced: naive CD4+ T cells from blood. The rearrangement uses TRBV11-2 and TRBJ2-6; D is uncertain. The sequence derives from a woman between 25 and 40 years old in good health. The CDR3 nucleotides are TGTGCCAGCAGCTTAGATCTCTCTGGGGCCAACGTCCTGACTTTC. It translates to CASSLDLSGANVLTF. Looking up the rest from reference TRBV11-2 and TRBJ2-6 gives the full variable domain: EAGVAQSPRYKIIEKRQSVAFWCNPISGHATLYWYQQILGQGPKLLIQFQNNGVVDDSQLPKDRFSAERLKGVDSTLKIQPAKLEDSAVYLCASSLDLSGANVLTFGAGSRLTVL.